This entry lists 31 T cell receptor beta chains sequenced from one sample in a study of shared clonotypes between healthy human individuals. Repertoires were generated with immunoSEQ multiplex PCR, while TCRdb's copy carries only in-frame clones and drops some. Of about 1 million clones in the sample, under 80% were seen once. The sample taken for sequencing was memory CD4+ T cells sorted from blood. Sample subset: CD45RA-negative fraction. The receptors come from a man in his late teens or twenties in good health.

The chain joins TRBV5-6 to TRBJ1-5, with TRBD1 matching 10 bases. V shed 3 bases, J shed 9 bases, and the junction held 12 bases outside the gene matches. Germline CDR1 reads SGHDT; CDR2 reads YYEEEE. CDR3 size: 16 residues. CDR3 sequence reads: CASSWFLDRGVRPQHF. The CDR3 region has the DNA TGTGCCAGCAGCTGGTTCTTGGACAGGGGGGTCCGGCCCCAGCATTTT.

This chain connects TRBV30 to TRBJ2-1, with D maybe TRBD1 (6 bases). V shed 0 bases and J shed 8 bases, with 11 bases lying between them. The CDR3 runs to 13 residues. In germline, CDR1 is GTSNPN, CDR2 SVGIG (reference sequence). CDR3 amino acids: CAWSVGQRDEQFF. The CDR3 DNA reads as TGTGCCTGGAGTGTTGGACAGAGGGATGAGCAGTTCTTC. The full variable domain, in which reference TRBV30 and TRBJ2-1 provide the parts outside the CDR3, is SQTIHQWPATLVQPVGSPLSLECTVEGTSNPNLYWYRQAAGRGLQLLFYSVGIGQISSEVPQNLSASRPQDRQFILSSKKLLLSDSGFYLCAWSVGQRDEQFFGPGTRLTVL.

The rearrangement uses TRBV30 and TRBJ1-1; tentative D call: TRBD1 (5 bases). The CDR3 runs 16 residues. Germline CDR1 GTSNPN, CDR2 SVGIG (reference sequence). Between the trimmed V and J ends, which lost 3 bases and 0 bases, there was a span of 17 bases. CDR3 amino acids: CAWRDKGRGMNTEAFF. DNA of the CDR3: TGTGCCTGGAGAGACAAGGGTAGGGGAATGAACACTGAAGCTTTCTTT.

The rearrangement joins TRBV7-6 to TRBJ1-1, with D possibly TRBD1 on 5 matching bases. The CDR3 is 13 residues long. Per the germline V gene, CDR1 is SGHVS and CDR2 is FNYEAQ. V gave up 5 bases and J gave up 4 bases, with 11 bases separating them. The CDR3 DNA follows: TGTGCCAGCAGCGTACAGGCTTCCACTGAAGCTTTCTTT. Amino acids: CASSVQASTEAFF.

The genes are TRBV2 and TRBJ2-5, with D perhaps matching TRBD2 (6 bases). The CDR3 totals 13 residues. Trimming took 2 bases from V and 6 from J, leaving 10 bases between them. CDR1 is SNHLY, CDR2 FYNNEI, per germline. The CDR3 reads CASSETAGQTQYF. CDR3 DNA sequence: TGTGCCAGCAGTGAAACGGCGGGACAGACCCAGTACTTC.

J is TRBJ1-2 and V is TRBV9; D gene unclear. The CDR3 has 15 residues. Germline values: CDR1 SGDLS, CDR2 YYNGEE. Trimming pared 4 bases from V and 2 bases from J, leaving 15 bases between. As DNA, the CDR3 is TGTGCCAGCAGCCCTCAACTGGACGGGAACTATGGCTACACCTTC. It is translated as CASSPQLDGNYGYTF.

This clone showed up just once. The CDR3 nucleotides read TGTGCCAGCAGTTTCGAAGGGACGGGAGTGTACACCGGGGAGCTGTTTTTT. Its translation: CASSFEGTGVYTGELFF. The chain recombines TRBV27 with TRBJ2-2, with a possible D match to TRBD2 (6 bases). Germline CDR1 is MNHEY and CDR2 is SMNVEV (reference sequence). The CDR3 is 17 amino acids. V was shortened by 3 bases and J by 3 bases, with 17 bases between the two germline ends.

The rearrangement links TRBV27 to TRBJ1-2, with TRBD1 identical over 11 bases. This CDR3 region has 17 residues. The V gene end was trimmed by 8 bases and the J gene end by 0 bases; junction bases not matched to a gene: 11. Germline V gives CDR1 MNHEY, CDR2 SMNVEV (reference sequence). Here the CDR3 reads CASRSWDRGEANYGYTF. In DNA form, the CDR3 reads TGTGCCAGCCGCAGCTGGGACAGGGGGGAGGCTAACTATGGCTACACCTTC.

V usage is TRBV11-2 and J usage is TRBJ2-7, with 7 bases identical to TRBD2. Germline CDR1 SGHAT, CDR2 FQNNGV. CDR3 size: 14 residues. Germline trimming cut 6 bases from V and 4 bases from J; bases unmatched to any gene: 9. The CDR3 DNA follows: TGTGCCAGCAGTCGACTAGCATCAGGGTACGAGCAGTACTTC. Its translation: CASSRLASGYEQYF.

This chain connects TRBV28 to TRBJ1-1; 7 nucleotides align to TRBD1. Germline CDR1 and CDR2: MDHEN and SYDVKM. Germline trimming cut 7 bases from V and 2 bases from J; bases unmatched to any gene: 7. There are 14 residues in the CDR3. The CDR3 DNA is TGTGCCAGCAACTTACAGGGGTATAACACTGAAGCTTTCTTT. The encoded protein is CASNLQGYNTEAFF. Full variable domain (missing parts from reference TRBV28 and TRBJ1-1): DVKVTQSSRYLVKRTGEKVFLECVQDMDHENMFWYRQDPGLGLRLIYFSYDVKMKEKGDIPEGYSVSREKKERFSLILESASTNQTSMYLCASNLQGYNTEAFFGQGTRLTVV.

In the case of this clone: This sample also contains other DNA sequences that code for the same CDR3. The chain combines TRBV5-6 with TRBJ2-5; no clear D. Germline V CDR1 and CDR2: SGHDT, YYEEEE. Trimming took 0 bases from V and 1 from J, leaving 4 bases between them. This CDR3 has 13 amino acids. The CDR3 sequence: CASSLGGQETQYF. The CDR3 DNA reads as TGTGCCAGCAGCTTGGGGGGCCAAGAGACCCAGTACTTC.

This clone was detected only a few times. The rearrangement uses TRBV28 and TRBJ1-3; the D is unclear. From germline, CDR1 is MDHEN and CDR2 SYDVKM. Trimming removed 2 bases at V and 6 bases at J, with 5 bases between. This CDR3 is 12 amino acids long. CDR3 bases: TGTGCCAGCAGTTTAAGGGCAAACACCATATATTTT. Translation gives CASSLRANTIYF.

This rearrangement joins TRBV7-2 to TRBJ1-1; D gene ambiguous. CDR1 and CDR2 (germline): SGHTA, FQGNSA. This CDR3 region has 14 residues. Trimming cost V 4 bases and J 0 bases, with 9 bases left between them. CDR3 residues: CASSYLTVNTEAFF. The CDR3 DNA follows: TGTGCCAGCAGCTACCTGACGGTGAACACTGAAGCTTTCTTT.

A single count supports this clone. Here the CDR3 DNA reads TGTGCCAGCAGGGGGGCTGGAAACACCATATATTTT. This codes for CASRGAGNTIYF. The V gene is TRBV6-1, the J gene TRBJ1-3; perhaps TRBD1 as D (5 bases). This CDR3 contains 12 residues. V lost 6 bases to trimming and J lost 2 bases, with 5 bases between them. Germline V gene data show CDR1 as MNHNS and CDR2 as SASEGT.

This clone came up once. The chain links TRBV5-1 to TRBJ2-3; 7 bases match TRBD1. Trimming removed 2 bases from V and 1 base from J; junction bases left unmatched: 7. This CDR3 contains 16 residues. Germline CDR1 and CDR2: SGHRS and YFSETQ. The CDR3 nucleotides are TGCGCCAGCAGCTTTAAAGGGGGCCGGGGCACAGATACGCAGTATTTT. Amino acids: CASSFKGGRGTDTQYF.

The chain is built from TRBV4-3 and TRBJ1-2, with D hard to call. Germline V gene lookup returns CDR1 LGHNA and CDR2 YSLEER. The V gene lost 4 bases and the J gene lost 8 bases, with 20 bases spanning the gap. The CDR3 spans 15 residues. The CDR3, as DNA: TGCGCCAGCAGCCCCAAGTTAGACCGAGGCCGGGGCTACACCTTC. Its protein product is CASSPKLDRGRGYTF.

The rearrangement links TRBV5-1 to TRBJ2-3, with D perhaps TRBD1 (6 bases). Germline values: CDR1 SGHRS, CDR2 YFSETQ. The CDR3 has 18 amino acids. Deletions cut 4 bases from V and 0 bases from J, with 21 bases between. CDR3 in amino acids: CASSRTATAGVSTDTQYF. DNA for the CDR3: TGCGCCAGCAGCAGGACAGCCACTGCTGGTGTTAGCACAGATACGCAGTATTTT.

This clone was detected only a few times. The DNA for the CDR3 is TGCAGCGTGACAGGGGTAGGGACAGATACGCAGTATTTT. It encodes CSVTGVGTDTQYF. The chain joins TRBV29-1 to TRBJ2-3; TRBD1 aligns across 8 bases. V lost 6 bases to trimming and J lost 3 bases; unmatched junction nucleotides: 5. Per the germline V gene, CDR1 is SQVTM and CDR2 is ANQGSEA. The length of the CDR3 is 13 residues.

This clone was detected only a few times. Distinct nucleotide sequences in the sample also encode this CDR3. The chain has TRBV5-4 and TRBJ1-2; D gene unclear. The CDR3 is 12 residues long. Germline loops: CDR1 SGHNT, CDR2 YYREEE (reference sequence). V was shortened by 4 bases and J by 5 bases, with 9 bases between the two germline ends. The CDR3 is CASSLDKYGYTF. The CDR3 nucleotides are TGTGCCAGCAGCCTAGACAAATATGGCTACACCTTC.

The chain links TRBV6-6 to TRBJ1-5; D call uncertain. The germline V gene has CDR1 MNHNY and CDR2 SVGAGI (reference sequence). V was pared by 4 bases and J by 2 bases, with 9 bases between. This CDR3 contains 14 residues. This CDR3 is CASSFGSGNQPQHF. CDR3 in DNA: TGTGCCAGCAGTTTTGGGTCCGGCAATCAGCCCCAGCATTTT.

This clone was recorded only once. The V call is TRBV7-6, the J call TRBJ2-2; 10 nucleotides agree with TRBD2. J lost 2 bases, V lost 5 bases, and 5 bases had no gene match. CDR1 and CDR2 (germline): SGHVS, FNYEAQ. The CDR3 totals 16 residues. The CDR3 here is CASSARLAGNTGELFF. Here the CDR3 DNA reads TGTGCCAGCAGCGCAAGACTAGCGGGTAACACCGGGGAGCTGTTTTTT. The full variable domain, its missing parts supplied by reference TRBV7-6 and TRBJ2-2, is GAGVSQSPRYKVTKRGQDVALRCDPISGHVSLYWYRQALGQGPEFLTYFNYEAQQDKSGLPNDRFSAERPEGSISTLTIQRTEQRDSAMYRCASSARLAGNTGELFFGEGSRLTVL.

CDR3 nucleotides: TGTGCCAGCAGCTTGGTTGGGACTAGCGCCATCGGTGAGCAGTTCTTC. This encodes CASSLVGTSAIGEQFF. The chain joins TRBV5-4 to TRBJ2-1; 10 nucleotides match TRBD2. This CDR3 spans 16 amino acids. V was pared by 0 bases and J by 9 bases, with 9 bases of the junction left unmatched. Per the germline V gene, CDR1 is SGHNT and CDR2 is YYREEE (reference sequence).

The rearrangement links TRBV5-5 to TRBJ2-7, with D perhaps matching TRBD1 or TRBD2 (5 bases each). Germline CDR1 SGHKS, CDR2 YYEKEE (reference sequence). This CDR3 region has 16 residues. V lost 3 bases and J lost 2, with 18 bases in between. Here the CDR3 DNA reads TGTGCCAGCAGCTGGGACGTCGGGACGGAAACCTACGAGCAGTACTTC. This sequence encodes CASSWDVGTETYEQYF.

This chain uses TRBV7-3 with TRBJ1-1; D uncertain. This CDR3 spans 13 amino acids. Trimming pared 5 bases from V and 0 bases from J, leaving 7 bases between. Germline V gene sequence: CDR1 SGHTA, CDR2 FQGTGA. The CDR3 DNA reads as TGTGCCAGCAGCCTGACGTTGAACACTGAAGCTTTCTTT. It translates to CASSLTLNTEAFF.

The DNA of the CDR3 is TGTGCCAGCTCACCGACGGGACAGGGGGCTTTTGAAGCTTTCTTT. Encoded protein: CASSPTGQGAFEAFF. The rearrangement links TRBV18 to TRBJ1-1; TRBD1 aligns across 12 bases. Per the germline V gene, CDR1 is KGHSH and CDR2 is LQKENI. V shed 3 bases and J 7 bases; nucleotides not matched to a gene: 6. This CDR3 comprises 15 residues.

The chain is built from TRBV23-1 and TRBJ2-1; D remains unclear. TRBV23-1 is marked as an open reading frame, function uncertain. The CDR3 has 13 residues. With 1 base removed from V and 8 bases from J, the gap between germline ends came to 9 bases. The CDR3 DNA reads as TGCGCCAGCAGTCAATTAAGGGTGGATGAGCAGTTCTTC. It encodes CASSQLRVDEQFF.

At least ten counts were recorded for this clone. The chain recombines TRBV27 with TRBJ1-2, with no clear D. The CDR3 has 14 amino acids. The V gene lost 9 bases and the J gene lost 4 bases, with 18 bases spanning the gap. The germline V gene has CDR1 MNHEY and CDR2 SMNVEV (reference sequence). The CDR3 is CARGERPSSYGYTF. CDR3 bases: TGTGCCAGGGGAGAGAGGCCCTCCTCCTATGGCTACACCTTC.

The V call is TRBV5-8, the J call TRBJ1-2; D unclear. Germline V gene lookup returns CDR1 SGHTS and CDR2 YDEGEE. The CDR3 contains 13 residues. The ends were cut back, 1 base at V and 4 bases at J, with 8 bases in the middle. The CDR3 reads CASSLPSAYGYTF. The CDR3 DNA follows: TGTGCCAGCAGCTTGCCCTCGGCCTATGGCTACACCTTC.

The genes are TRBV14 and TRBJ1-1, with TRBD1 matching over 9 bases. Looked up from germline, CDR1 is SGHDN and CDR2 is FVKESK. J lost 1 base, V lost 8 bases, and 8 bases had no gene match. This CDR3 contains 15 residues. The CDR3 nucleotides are TGTGCCAGCCTTCGACAGGGGGTGGAGAACACTGAAGCTTTCTTT. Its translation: CASLRQGVENTEAFF.

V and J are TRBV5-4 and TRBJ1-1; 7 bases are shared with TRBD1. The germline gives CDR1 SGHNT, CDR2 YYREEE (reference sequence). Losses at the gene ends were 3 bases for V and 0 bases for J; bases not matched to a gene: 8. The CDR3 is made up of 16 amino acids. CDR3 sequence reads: CASSSSMDRMNTEAFF. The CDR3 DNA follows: TGTGCCAGCAGCTCAAGTATGGACAGGATGAACACTGAAGCTTTCTTT.

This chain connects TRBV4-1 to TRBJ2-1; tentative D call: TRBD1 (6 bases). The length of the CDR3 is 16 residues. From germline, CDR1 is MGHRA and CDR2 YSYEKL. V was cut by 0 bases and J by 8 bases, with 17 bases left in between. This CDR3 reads CASSQDTGLGFDEQFF. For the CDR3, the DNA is TGCGCCAGCAGCCAAGATACAGGGTTAGGGTTCGATGAGCAGTTCTTC.